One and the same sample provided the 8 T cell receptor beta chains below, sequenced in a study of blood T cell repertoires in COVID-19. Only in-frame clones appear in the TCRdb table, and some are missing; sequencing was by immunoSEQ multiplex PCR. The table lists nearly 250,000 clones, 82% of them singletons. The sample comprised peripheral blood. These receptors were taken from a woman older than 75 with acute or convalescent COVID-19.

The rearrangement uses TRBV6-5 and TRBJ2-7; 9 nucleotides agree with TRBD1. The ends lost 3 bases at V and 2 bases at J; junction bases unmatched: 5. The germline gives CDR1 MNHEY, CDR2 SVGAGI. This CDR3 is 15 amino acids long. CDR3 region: CASSYGGTGPYEQYF. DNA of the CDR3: TGTGCCAGCAGTTATGGGGGGACAGGGCCCTACGAGCAGTACTTC.

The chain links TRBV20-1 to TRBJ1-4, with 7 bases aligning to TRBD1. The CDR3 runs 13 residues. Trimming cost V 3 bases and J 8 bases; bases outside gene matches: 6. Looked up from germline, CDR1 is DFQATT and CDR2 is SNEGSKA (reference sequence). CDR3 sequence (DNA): TGCAGTGCTAGTGGACAGGTTGCCGAAAAACTGTTTTTT. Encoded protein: CSASGQVAEKLFF.

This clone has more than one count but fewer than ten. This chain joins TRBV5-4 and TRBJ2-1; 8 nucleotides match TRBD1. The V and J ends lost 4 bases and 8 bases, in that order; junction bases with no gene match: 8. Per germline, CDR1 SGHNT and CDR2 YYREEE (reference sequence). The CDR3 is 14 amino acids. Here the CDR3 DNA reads TGTGCCAGCAGCGACAGGGGATCGAGTGATGAGCAGTTCTTC. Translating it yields CASSDRGSSDEQFF.

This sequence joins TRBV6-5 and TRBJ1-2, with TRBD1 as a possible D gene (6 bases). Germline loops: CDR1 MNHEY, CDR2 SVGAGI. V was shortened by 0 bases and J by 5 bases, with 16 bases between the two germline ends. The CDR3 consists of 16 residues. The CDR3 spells CASSYSVAGALYGYTF. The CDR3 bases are TGTGCCAGCAGTTACTCGGTGGCAGGGGCGCTTTATGGCTACACCTTC.

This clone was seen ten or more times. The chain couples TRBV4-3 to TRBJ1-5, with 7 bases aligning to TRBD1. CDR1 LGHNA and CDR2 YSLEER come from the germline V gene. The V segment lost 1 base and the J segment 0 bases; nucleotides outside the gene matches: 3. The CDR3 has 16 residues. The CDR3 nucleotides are TGCGCCAGCAGCCAAGGACACAGGGGTAGCAATCAGCCCCAGCATTTT. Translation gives CASSQGHRGSNQPQHF.

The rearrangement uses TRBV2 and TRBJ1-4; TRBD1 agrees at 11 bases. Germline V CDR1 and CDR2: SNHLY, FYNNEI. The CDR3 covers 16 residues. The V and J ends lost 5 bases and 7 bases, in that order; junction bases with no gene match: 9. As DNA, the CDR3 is TGTGCCAGCAGTCCCAGCCGGACAGGGGGCGTTGAAAAACTGTTTTTT. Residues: CASSPSRTGGVEKLFF.

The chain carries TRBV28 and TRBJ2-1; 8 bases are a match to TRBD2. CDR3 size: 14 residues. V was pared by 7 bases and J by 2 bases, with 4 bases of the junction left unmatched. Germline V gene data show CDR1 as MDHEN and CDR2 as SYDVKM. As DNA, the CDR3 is TGTGCCAGCAAAACTAGCGGTCCCTACAATGAGCAGTTCTTC. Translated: CASKTSGPYNEQFF.

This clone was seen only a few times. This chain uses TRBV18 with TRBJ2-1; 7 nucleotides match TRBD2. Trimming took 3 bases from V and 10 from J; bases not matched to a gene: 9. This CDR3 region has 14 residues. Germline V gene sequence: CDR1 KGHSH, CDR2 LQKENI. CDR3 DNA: TGTGCCAGCTCACCCCTCGATAGAGCGGGGGAGCAGTTCTTC. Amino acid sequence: CASSPLDRAGEQFF.